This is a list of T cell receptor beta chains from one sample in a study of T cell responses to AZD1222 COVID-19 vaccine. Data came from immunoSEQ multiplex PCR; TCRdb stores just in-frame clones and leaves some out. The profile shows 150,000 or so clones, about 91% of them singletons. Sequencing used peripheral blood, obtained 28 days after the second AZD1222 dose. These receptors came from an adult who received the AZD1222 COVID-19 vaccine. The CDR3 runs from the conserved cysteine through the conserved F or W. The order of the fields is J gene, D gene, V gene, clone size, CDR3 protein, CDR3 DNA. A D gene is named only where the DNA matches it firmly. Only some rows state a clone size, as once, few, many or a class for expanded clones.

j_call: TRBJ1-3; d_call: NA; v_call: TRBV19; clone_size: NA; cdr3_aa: CASSKQANSGNTIYF; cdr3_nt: TGTGCCAGTAGTAAACAGGCTAACTCTGGAAACACCATATATTTT
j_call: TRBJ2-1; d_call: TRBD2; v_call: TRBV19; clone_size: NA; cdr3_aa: CASSITSGAYNEQFF; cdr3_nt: TGTGCCAGTAGTATAACTAGCGGAGCCTACAATGAGCAGTTCTTC
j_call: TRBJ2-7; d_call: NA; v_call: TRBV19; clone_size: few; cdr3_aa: CASSVDRSATYEQYF; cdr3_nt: TGTGCCAGTAGTGTAGACAGGTCAGCTACCTACGAGCAGTACTTC
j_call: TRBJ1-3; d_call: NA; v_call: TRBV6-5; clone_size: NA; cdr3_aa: CASSYTQVGSGNTIYF; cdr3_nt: TGTGCCAGCAGTTACACCCAGGTCGGGTCTGGAAACACCATATATTTT
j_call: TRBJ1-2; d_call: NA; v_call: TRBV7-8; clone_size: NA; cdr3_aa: CASSLAGSNYGYTF; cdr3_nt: TGTGCCAGCAGCTTAGCGGGTAGTAACTATGGCTACACCTTC
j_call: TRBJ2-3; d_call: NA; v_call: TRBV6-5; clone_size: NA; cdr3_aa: CASSPRGGTDTQYF; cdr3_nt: TGTGCCAGCAGCCCCAGGGGGGGCACAGATACGCAGTATTTT
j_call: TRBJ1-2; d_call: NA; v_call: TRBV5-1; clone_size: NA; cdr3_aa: CASSLGDLQATGYTF; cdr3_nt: TGCGCCAGCAGCTTGGGGGACTTACAGGCCACGGGCTACACCTTC
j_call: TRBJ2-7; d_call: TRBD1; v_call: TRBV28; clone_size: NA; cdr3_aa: CASSSDRAFYEQYF; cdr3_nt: TGTGCCAGCAGTAGCGACAGGGCGTTCTACGAGCAGTACTTC
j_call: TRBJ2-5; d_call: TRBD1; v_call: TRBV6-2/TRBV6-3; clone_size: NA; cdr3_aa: CASSFGTGGGETQYF; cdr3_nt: TGTGCCAGCAGTTTTGGGACAGGGGGAGGGGAGACCCAGTACTTC
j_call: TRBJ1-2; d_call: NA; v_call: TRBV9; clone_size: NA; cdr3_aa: CASRNTGPDGYTF; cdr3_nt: TGTGCCAGCAGGAATACCGGGCCCGATGGCTACACCTTC
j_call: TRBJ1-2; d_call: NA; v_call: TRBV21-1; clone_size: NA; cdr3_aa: CASKRQGDVIAGIKCYTF; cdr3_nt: TGTGCCAGCAAACGACAGGGCGATGTAATAGCAGGGATTAAATGCTACACCTTC
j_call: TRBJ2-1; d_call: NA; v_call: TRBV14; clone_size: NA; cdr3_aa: CASSPTPLGEQFF; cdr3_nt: TGTGCCAGCAGCCCCACCCCCCTGGGGGAGCAGTTCTTC
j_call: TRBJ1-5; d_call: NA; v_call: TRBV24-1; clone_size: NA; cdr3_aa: CATSDGHQEPQHF; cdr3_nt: TGTGCCACCAGTGATGGACACCAGGAGCCCCAGCATTTT
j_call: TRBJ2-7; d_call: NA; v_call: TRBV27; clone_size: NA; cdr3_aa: CASSSIQGYEQYF; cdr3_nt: TGTGCCAGCAGTTCGATACAGGGATACGAGCAGTACTTC
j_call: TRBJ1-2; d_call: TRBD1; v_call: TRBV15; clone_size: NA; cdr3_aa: CATSLDRLTYGGYTF; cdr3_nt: TGTGCCACCAGCCTGGACAGGCTAACCTATGGCGGCTACACCTTC
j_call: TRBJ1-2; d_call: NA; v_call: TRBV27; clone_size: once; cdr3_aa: CASSRDILYGYTF; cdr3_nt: TGTGCCAGCAGCAGGGACATACTCTATGGCTACACCTTC
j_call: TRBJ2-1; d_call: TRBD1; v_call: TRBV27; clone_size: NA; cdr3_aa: CASSLTGQSNNEQFF; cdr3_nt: TGTGCCAGCAGTTTAACGGGACAGTCTAACAATGAGCAGTTCTTC
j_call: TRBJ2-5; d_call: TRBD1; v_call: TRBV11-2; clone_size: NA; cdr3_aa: CASSIVRDREQTQYF; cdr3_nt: TGTGCCAGCAGTATAGTAAGGGACAGGGAACAGACCCAGTACTTC
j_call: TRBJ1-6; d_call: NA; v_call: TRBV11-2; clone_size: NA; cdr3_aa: CASSPAAGTGFSPLHF; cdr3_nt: TGTGCCAGCAGCCCAGCGGCTGGGACCGGATTTTCACCCCTCCACTTT
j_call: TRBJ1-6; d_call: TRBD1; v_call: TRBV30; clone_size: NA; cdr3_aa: CAWSPPGTGGNSPLHF; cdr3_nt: TGTGCCTGGAGCCCACCGGGGACAGGGGGTAATTCACCCCTCCACTTT
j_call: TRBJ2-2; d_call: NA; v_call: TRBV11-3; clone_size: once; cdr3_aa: CASSFKTGELFF; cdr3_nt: TGTGCCAGCAGCTTTAAAACCGGGGAGCTGTTTTTT
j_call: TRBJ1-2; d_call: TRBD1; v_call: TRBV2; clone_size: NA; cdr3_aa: CASSRGQGPPGAF; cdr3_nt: TGTGCCAGCAGTCGAGGACAGGGGCCTCCGGGGGCCTTC
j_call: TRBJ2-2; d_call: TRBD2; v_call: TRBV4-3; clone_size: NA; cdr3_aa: CASSPEAGGNTGELFF; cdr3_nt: TGCGCCAGCAGCCCCGAAGCGGGAGGGAACACCGGGGAGCTGTTTTTT
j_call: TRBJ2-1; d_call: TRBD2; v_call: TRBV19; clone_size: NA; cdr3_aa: CASETSGINEQFF; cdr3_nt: TGTGCCAGTGAAACCAGCGGGATCAATGAGCAGTTCTTC
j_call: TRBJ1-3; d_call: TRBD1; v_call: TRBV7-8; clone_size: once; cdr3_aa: CASSLWDSSGNTIYF; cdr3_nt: TGTGCCAGCAGCCTTTGGGACAGCTCTGGAAACACCATATATTTT
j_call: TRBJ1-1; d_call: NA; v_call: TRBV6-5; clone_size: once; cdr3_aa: CASSYALGDTEAFF; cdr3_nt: TGTGCCAGCAGTTACGCCTTAGGGGACACTGAAGCTTTCTTT
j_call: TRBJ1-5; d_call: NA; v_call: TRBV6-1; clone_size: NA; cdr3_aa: CASSEYGLGSNQPQHF; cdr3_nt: TGTGCCAGCAGTGAATACGGCCTTGGGAGCAATCAGCCCCAGCATTTT
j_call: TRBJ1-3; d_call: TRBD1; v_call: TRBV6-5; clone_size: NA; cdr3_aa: CASRQGAGNTIYF; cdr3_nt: TGTGCCAGCAGACAGGGGGCTGGAAACACCATATATTTT
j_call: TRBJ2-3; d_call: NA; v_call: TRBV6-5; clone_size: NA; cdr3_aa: CASSRSLGTDTQYF; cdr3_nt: TGTGCCAGCAGTCGCTCTCTGGGCACAGATACGCAGTATTTT
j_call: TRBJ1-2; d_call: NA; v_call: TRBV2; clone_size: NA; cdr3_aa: CARPGRKDGGYTF; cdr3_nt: TGTGCCAGACCTGGCAGGAAGGACGGTGGCTACACCTTC
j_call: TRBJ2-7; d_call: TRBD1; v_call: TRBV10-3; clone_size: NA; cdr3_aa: CAISESWGTGGHEQYF; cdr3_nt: TGTGCCATCAGTGAGTCGTGGGGGACAGGGGGTCACGAGCAGTACTTC
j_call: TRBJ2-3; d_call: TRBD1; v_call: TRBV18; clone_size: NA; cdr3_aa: CASSDRDVDTQYF; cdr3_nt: TGTGCCAGCTCAGACAGGGATGTGGATACGCAGTATTTT
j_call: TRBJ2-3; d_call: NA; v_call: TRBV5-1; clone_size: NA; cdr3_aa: CASRAATRDTQYF; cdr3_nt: TGCGCCAGCAGGGCCGCTACACGAGATACGCAGTATTTT
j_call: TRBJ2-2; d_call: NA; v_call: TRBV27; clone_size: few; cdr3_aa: CASLLRGSGELFF; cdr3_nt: TGTGCCAGCCTCCTCAGGGGATCGGGGGAGCTGTTTTTT
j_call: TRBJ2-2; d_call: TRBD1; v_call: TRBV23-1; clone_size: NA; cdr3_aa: CASLSLLEGGNTGELFF; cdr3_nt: TGCGCCAGCCTCTCTCTCCTAGAAGGGGGCAACACCGGGGAGCTGTTTTTT
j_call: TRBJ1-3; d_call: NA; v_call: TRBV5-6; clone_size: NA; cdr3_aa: CASSFGVSGNTIYF; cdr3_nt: TGTGCCAGCAGCTTCGGGGTATCCGGAAACACCATATATTTT
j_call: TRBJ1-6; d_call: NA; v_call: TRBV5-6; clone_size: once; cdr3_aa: CASSLRRGGVAPLHF; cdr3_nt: TGTGCCAGCAGCTTGCGAAGGGGGGGCGTGGCACCCCTCCACTTT
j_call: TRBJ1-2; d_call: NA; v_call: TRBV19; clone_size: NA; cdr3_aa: CASSLDRTNYGYTF; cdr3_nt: TGTGCCAGTAGTTTGGACAGAACTAACTATGGCTACACCTTC
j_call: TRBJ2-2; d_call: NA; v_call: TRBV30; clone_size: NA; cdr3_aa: CAWSGWNTGELFF; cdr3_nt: TGTGCCTGGAGTGGTTGGAACACCGGGGAGCTGTTTTTT
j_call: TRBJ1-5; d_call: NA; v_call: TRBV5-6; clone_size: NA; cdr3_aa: CASSIQGPEQPQHF; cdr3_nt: TGTGCCAGCAGCATACAGGGACCTGAACAGCCCCAGCATTTT
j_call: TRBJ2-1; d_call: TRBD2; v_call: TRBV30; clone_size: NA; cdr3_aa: CAWSATGTRDSIF; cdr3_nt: TGTGCCTGGAGTGCTACCGGGACTAGGGACTCTATCTTC
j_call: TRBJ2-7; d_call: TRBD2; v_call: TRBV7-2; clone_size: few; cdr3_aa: CASSLTERGGREEQYF; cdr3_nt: TGTGCCAGCAGCTTAACTGAGCGGGGGGGCCGGGAGGAGCAGTACTTC
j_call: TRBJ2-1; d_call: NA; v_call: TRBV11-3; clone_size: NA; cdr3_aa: CASSLVRGLNSYNEQFF; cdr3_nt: TGTGCCAGCAGCTTAGTACGGGGGTTGAACTCCTACAATGAGCAGTTCTTC
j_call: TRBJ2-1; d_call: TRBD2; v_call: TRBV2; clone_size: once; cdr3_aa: CASSEGAGFSYNEQFF; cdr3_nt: TGTGCCAGCAGTGAAGGAGCGGGGTTCTCCTACAATGAGCAGTTCTTC
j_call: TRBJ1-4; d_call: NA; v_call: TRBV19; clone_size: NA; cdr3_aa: CASSIMGEDEKLFF; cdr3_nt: TGTGCCAGTAGTATTATGGGTGAAGATGAAAAACTGTTTTTT
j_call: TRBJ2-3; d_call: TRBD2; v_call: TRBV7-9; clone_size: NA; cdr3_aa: CASSSVLAGDTQYF; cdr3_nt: TGTGCCAGCAGTTCCGTTCTAGCGGGAGATACGCAGTATTTT
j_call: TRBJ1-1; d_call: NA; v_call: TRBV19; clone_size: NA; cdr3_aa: CASSIVGPAAFF; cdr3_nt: TGTGCCAGTAGTATAGTGGGGCCAGCCGCGTTCTTT
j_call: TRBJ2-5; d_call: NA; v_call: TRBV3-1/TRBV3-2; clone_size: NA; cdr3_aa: CASSQTRKETQYF; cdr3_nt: TGTGCCAGCAGCCAAACTAGAAAAGAGACCCAGTACTTC